This entry lists 17 T cell receptor beta chains sequenced from one sample in a study of T cells in tuberculosis. Only in-frame clones appear in the TCRdb table, and some are missing; sequencing was by immunoSEQ multiplex PCR. The sample has about 36,000 clones, roughly 93% seen once; the top ten hold roughly 7.2%. Input material: PBMCs. These receptors came from a donor aged 10-29 years with latent tuberculosis or without tuberculosis infection.

This clone occurred once. This sequence joins TRBV7-8 and TRBJ1-1; D is perhaps TRBD1 (5 bases). This CDR3 region has 13 residues. Trimming took 5 bases from V and 6 from J, leaving 13 bases between them. CDR1 and CDR2 (germline): SGHVS, FQNEAQ. CDR3 sequence (DNA): TGTGCCAGCAGCCGACGTGGGGCCCCTGAAGCTTTCTTT. Encoded protein: CASSRRGAPEAFF.

The chain recombines TRBV7-2 with TRBJ1-3; D ambiguous. V was shortened by 5 bases and J by 3 bases, with 11 bases between the two germline ends. The germline gives CDR1 SGHTA, CDR2 FQGNSA. The CDR3 extends over 14 amino acids. The chain's CDR3 is CASSPLRSGNTIYF. In DNA form, the CDR3 reads TGTGCCAGCAGCCCACTACGGAGTGGAAACACCATATATTTT.

The chain employs TRBV19 and TRBJ1-3, with a tentative D call TRBD1 (5 bases). The CDR3 length is 16 residues. CDR1 is LNHDA, CDR2 SQIVND, per germline (reference sequence). Trimming stripped 6 bases from V and 4 bases from J, with 19 bases between. The CDR3 is CASSFLLQGTGNTIYF. In DNA form, the CDR3 reads TGTGCCAGTAGCTTCTTGCTCCAGGGCACCGGAAACACCATATATTTT.

The chain couples TRBV10-3 to TRBJ1-4; 8 bases are shared with TRBD1. Unmatched junction bases numbered 8, after V lost 6 bases and J lost 8 bases. The CDR3 is 14 residues long. The germline gives CDR1 ENHRY, CDR2 SYGVKD. CDR3 in amino acids: CAISADRGWEKLFF. As DNA, the CDR3 is TGTGCCATCAGCGCCGACAGGGGTTGGGAAAAACTGTTTTTT.

The chain has TRBV5-1 and TRBJ1-1; D is perhaps TRBD1 (5 bases). Trimming took off 0 bases at V and 0 bases at J, with 12 bases between the two ends. There are 16 residues in the CDR3. Germline-derived CDR1 and CDR2 are SGHRS and YFSETQ. The CDR3 sequence is CASSLEPDRLNTEAFF. The CDR3 nucleotides read TGCGCCAGCAGCTTGGAGCCCGACAGACTGAACACTGAAGCTTTCTTT.

This chain joins TRBV5-4 and TRBJ2-7; 7 nucleotides align to TRBD1. Losses at the gene ends were 5 bases for V and 1 base for J; bases not matched to a gene: 9. CDR1 and CDR2 (germline): SGHNT, YYREEE (reference sequence). This CDR3 comprises 15 residues. CDR3 DNA sequence: TGTGCCAGCAGGTCGACCGGGACAGCTTCCTACGAGCAGTACTTC. Protein: CASRSTGTASYEQYF.

V is TRBV4-2 and J is TRBJ1-4; TRBD1 is a possible D gene (5 bases). Germline V gene data show CDR1 as LGHNA and CDR2 as YNFKEQ. This CDR3 region has 16 residues. V lost 3 bases to trimming and J lost 6 bases, with 17 bases between them. The CDR3 region has the DNA TGTGCCAGCAGCCAGTTGGGGAGGGGTATTGATGAAAAACTGTTTTTT. Protein sequence: CASSQLGRGIDEKLFF.

The CDR3 is CASSVATLKGQERVDGYTF. The CDR3 DNA reads as TGTGCCAGCAGCGTAGCTACATTAAAGGGACAGGAACGGGTGGATGGCTACACCTTC. This chain connects TRBV9 to TRBJ1-2; TRBD1 agrees at 8 bases. There are 19 residues in the CDR3. Germline CDR1 is SGDLS and CDR2 is YYNGEE. V lost 0 bases to trimming and J lost 6 bases; unmatched junction nucleotides: 19.

The V and J genes are TRBV7-9 and TRBJ1-2, with D possibly TRBD1 on 6 matching bases. This CDR3 spans 14 amino acids. Germline lookup yields CDR1 SEHNR and CDR2 FQNEAQ (reference sequence). Trimming pared 2 bases from V and 2 bases from J, leaving 9 bases between. CDR3 sequence reads: CASSLLGGNYGYTF. The CDR3, as DNA: TGTGCCAGCAGCTTATTAGGGGGAAACTATGGCTACACCTTC.

The chain joins TRBV19 to TRBJ1-2; D unresolved. The germline CDR1 and CDR2 sequences are LNHDA and SQIVND (reference sequence). The CDR3 is made up of 13 amino acids. V gave up 3 bases and J gave up 1 base, with 6 bases separating them. CDR3 nucleotide sequence: TGTGCCAGTAGTATTCAGGATAACTATGGCTACACCTTC. Translation: CASSIQDNYGYTF. The full variable domain, completed using reference TRBV19 and TRBJ1-2, is DGGITQSPKYLFRKEGQNVTLSCEQNLNHDAMYWYRQDPGQGLRLIYYSQIVNDFQKGDIAEGYSVSREKKESFPLTVTSAQKNPTAFYLCASSIQDNYGYTFGSGTRLTVV.

The chain uses TRBV7-2 and TRBJ1-3; possible D gene TRBD1, 6 bases. CDR1 is SGHTA and CDR2 is FQGNSA in the germline V gene. The CDR3 extends over 18 amino acids. V was cut by 1 base and J by 0 bases, with 16 bases left in between. CDR3 amino acids: CASSLEFGRGYSGNTIYF. In DNA form, the CDR3 reads TGTGCCAGCAGCTTAGAATTCGGCAGGGGCTACTCTGGAAACACCATATATTTT.

This chain connects TRBV25-1 to TRBJ1-6; the D gene is possibly TRBD1 (6 bases). This CDR3 has 14 amino acids. Trimming took 4 bases from V and 3 from J, leaving 7 bases between them. CDR1 and CDR2 (germline): MGHDK, SYGVNS. The DNA for the CDR3 is TGTGCCAGCAGTGCGACAGGCTATAATTCACCCCTCCACTTT. Its protein is CASSATGYNSPLHF.

This clone was found once. The chain links TRBV2 to TRBJ2-5; D is unclear. The CDR3 consists of 11 residues. Looked up from germline, CDR1 is SNHLY and CDR2 is FYNNEI. Trimming removed 3 bases at V and 12 bases at J, with 11 bases between. CDR3 sequence: CASSDYLGEYF. Here the CDR3 DNA reads TGTGCCAGCAGTGATTATCTAGGCGAGTACTTC.

The rearrangement uses TRBV6-5 and TRBJ2-3; no reliable D call. The V end lost 6 bases, the J end lost 2 bases, and 6 bases lay between the germline ends. The length of the CDR3 is 12 residues. Germline loops: CDR1 MNHEY, CDR2 SVGAGI. The CDR3 nucleotides read TGTGCCAGCAGCCCCAACACAGATACGCAGTATTTT. It specifies CASSPNTDTQYF.

This chain links TRBV7-8 with TRBJ2-7; no reliable D call. Germline-derived CDR1 and CDR2 are SGHVS and FQNEAQ. The CDR3 spans 15 residues. V was shortened by 2 bases and J by 1 base, with 12 bases between the two germline ends. CDR3 DNA sequence: TGTGCCAGCAGCTTAACGTCGATCGGGTCCTACGAGCAGTACTTC. Translated, it gives CASSLTSIGSYEQYF.

CDR3 residues: CASSSDSNYEQYF. CDR3 DNA: TGTGCCAGCTCATCAGACAGCAACTACGAGCAGTACTTC. The gene calls are TRBV18 and TRBJ2-7; TRBD1 might be the D (5 bases). The CDR3 loop spans 13 amino acids. The germline V gene has CDR1 KGHSH and CDR2 LQKENI. Deletions cut 5 bases from V and 3 bases from J, with 11 bases between. The full variable domain, in which reference TRBV18 and TRBJ2-7 provide the parts outside the CDR3, is NAGVMQNPRHLVRRRGQEARLRCSPMKGHSHVYWYRQLPEEGLKFMVYLQKENIIDESGMPKERFSAEFPKEGPSILRIQQVVRGDSAAYFCASSSDSNYEQYFGPGTRLTVT.

V and J are TRBV12-5 and TRBJ2-1; D is undetermined. Germline CDR1 reads LGHNT; CDR2 reads FRNRAP. Trimming removed 2 bases at V and 9 bases at J, with 8 bases between. The CDR3 spans 12 residues. This chain's CDR3 is CASGLPSGEQFF. CDR3 nucleotides: TGTGCTAGTGGTTTGCCCTCGGGTGAGCAGTTCTTC.